The T cell receptor beta chain under discussion was sequenced for a study of cytomegalovirus exposure and HLA in healthy donors. Study background: The study's early data release held approximately 91 million unique TCRs from HLA-typed donors. Study conclusions and caveats: Most sequenced TCRs were rare (though some public TCRs occurred in many donors).

V lost 6 bases and J lost 7; bases outside the gene matches: 6. This CDR3 is 14 amino acids long. Per the germline V gene, CDR1 is MNHNS and CDR2 is SASEGT. As to this clone: Its specificity is not known.

PCR used 60 Vbeta primers and 13 Jbeta primers. Clones were read by immunoSEQ multiplex PCR, and TCRdb kept only the in-frame ones, dropping some. The data show 85,000 to 90,000 clones, 90% seen once. The clonotype comes from a young man in good health and CMV-seronegative. The sequenced sample consisted of PBMCs. V usage is TRBV6-1 and J usage is TRBJ2-1, with TRBD1 matching 10 bases. The CDR3 reads CASRWTGGKNEQFF. CDR3 nucleotide sequence: TGTGCCAGCAGGTGGACAGGGGGAAAAAATGAGCAGTTCTTC.